The rows below give T cell receptor beta chains drawn from one sample of a study of chemoradiotherapy in HPV16-positive cancers. Clones were read by immunoSEQ multiplex PCR, and TCRdb kept only the in-frame ones, dropping some. The table has 9,000 or so clones, about 91% seen once; the top ten hold approximately 13%. The sequencing here drew on blood, taken from a patient who underwent chemoradiotherapy. The source is a human donor with HPV-associated anogenital cancer. Each CDR3 is given with its conserved first and last residue. A D gene is named only where the DNA matches it firmly. Size is stated for part of the rows, as once, few or many counts, or as a class when the clone is expanded.

D gene: TRBD1; V gene: TRBV25-1; J gene: TRBJ1-1; clone size: once; CDR3 protein: CASRGQGDNTEAFF; CDR3 DNA: TGTGCCAGCAGGGGACAGGGGGACAACACTGAAGCTTTCTTT
D gene: NA; V gene: TRBV5-1; J gene: TRBJ1-2; clone size: NA; CDR3 protein: CASSPGGGELDYTF; CDR3 DNA: TGCGCCAGCAGCCCTGGGGGGGGCGAGTTGGACTACACCTTC
D gene: NA; V gene: TRBV14; J gene: TRBJ1-1; clone size: NA; CDR3 protein: CASSQDAPGYRAGTEAFF; CDR3 DNA: TGTGCCAGCAGCCAAGACGCCCCCGGTTACAGGGCGGGCACTGAAGCTTTCTTT
D gene: NA; V gene: TRBV28; J gene: TRBJ1-2; clone size: few; CDR3 protein: CASALRLYGYTF; CDR3 DNA: TGTGCCAGCGCACTGCGCCTCTATGGCTACACCTTC
D gene: NA; V gene: TRBV30; J gene: TRBJ2-1; clone size: NA; CDR3 protein: CAWELGGLYNEQFF; CDR3 DNA: TGTGCCTGGGAGTTGGGGGGGCTATACAATGAGCAGTTCTTC
D gene: NA; V gene: TRBV11-3; J gene: TRBJ2-5; clone size: NA; CDR3 protein: CASSFYSQETQYF; CDR3 DNA: TGTGCCAGCAGCTTCTACAGCCAAGAGACCCAGTACTTC
D gene: NA; V gene: TRBV10-3; J gene: TRBJ1-1; clone size: once; CDR3 protein: CAVSLGLNTEAFF; CDR3 DNA: TGTGCCGTCAGCCTTGGGTTGAACACTGAAGCTTTCTTT
D gene: NA; V gene: TRBV18; J gene: TRBJ1-1; clone size: once; CDR3 protein: CASSPAGTDTEAFF; CDR3 DNA: TGTGCCAGCTCACCAGCGGGAACAGACACTGAAGCTTTCTTT
D gene: TRBD1; V gene: TRBV27; J gene: TRBJ2-3; clone size: NA; CDR3 protein: CASSLTGAGDTQYF; CDR3 DNA: TGTGCCAGCAGTTTAACAGGGGCTGGAGATACGCAGTATTTT
D gene: TRBD2; V gene: TRBV6-5; J gene: TRBJ2-7; clone size: NA; CDR3 protein: CASRSGTSSYEQYF; CDR3 DNA: TGTGCCAGCAGGTCCGGGACTAGTTCCTACGAGCAGTACTTC
D gene: NA; V gene: TRBV6-6; J gene: TRBJ1-2; clone size: NA; CDR3 protein: CASSYIQGTYGYTF; CDR3 DNA: TGTGCCAGCAGTTACATCCAGGGTACCTATGGCTACACCTTC
D gene: NA; V gene: TRBV28; J gene: TRBJ1-1; clone size: NA; CDR3 protein: CASSFRTEAFF; CDR3 DNA: TGTGCCAGCAGTTTCCGAACTGAAGCTTTCTTT
D gene: TRBD1; V gene: TRBV2; J gene: TRBJ2-3; clone size: NA; CDR3 protein: CAAISSRDRGADTQYF; CDR3 DNA: TGTGCCGCCATTTCAAGCCGGGACAGGGGGGCAGATACGCAGTATTTT
D gene: NA; V gene: TRBV14; J gene: TRBJ1-2; clone size: NA; CDR3 protein: CASSPDNHGGYTF; CDR3 DNA: TGTGCCAGCAGCCCGGACAACCACGGAGGCTACACCTTC
D gene: NA; V gene: TRBV4-1; J gene: TRBJ1-3; clone size: NA; CDR3 protein: CASSQEFRDNTIYF; CDR3 DNA: TGCGCCAGCAGCCAGGAATTCAGGGACAACACCATATATTTT
D gene: NA; V gene: TRBV5-4; J gene: TRBJ2-2; clone size: NA; CDR3 protein: CASSLEPSAQSGELFF; CDR3 DNA: TGTGCCAGCAGCTTGGAACCTTCTGCGCAGAGCGGGGAGCTGTTTTTT
D gene: NA; V gene: TRBV11-2; J gene: TRBJ1-2; clone size: few; CDR3 protein: CASSLDGDGRGYTF; CDR3 DNA: TGTGCCAGCAGCTTGGACGGGGACGGCCGGGGGTACACCTTC
D gene: NA; V gene: TRBV19; J gene: TRBJ2-7; clone size: NA; CDR3 protein: CATKGPLYEQYF; CDR3 DNA: TGTGCCACTAAGGGCCCTCTCTACGAGCAGTACTTC
D gene: TRBD1; V gene: TRBV5-5; J gene: TRBJ2-5; clone size: NA; CDR3 protein: CASSSGTVQETQYF; CDR3 DNA: TGTGCCAGCAGCTCCGGGACAGTCCAAGAGACCCAGTACTTC
D gene: TRBD2; V gene: TRBV5-1; J gene: TRBJ2-7; clone size: NA; CDR3 protein: CASSFGLAGASSYEQYF; CDR3 DNA: TGCGCCAGCAGCTTTGGACTAGCGGGAGCAAGCTCCTACGAGCAGTACTTC
D gene: NA; V gene: TRBV11-3; J gene: TRBJ2-5; clone size: NA; CDR3 protein: CASSLGLGETQYF; CDR3 DNA: TGTGCCAGCAGCTTGGGCCTGGGAGAGACCCAGTACTTC
D gene: NA; V gene: TRBV2; J gene: TRBJ1-5; clone size: NA; CDR3 protein: CASSDTGSNVGPQHF; CDR3 DNA: TGTGCCAGCAGTGACACAGGGTCGAATGTAGGGCCCCAGCATTTT
D gene: TRBD2; V gene: TRBV2; J gene: TRBJ2-5; clone size: NA; CDR3 protein: CASSEAGEGTQYF; CDR3 DNA: TGTGCCAGCAGTGAAGCGGGGGAGGGGACCCAGTACTTC
D gene: TRBD2; V gene: TRBV13; J gene: TRBJ2-1; clone size: NA; CDR3 protein: CASSPRDYTPNEQFF; CDR3 DNA: TGTGCCAGCAGCCCCCGGGACTACACCCCCAATGAGCAGTTCTTC
D gene: NA; V gene: TRBV5-1; J gene: TRBJ2-5; clone size: NA; CDR3 protein: CASSREVQETQYF; CDR3 DNA: TGCGCCAGCAGCCGCGAGGTCCAAGAGACCCAGTACTTC
D gene: TRBD1; V gene: TRBV11-2; J gene: TRBJ2-2; clone size: NA; CDR3 protein: CASSFEKTGTNTGELFF; CDR3 DNA: TGTGCCAGCAGCTTCGAAAAGACAGGGACGAACACCGGGGAGCTGTTTTTT
D gene: TRBD1; V gene: TRBV11-3; J gene: TRBJ2-2; clone size: NA; CDR3 protein: CASSPSGTGVTGELFF; CDR3 DNA: TGTGCCAGCAGCCCTTCCGGGACAGGGGTCACCGGGGAGCTGTTTTTT
D gene: TRBD2; V gene: TRBV19; J gene: TRBJ2-3; clone size: NA; CDR3 protein: CASSPGASGPQYF; CDR3 DNA: TGTGCCAGTAGCCCGGGCGCTAGCGGGCCGCAGTATTTT
D gene: NA; V gene: TRBV19; J gene: TRBJ1-1; clone size: NA; CDR3 protein: CASSTRGAGTEAFF; CDR3 DNA: TGTGCCAGTAGTACTCGCGGGGCTGGGACTGAAGCTTTCTTT
D gene: NA; V gene: TRBV10-1; J gene: TRBJ2-3; clone size: NA; CDR3 protein: CASSEGYSLTDTQYF; CDR3 DNA: TGCGCCAGCAGTGAGGGCTATTCCCTCACAGATACGCAGTATTTT
D gene: TRBD1; V gene: TRBV5-4; J gene: TRBJ2-3; clone size: NA; CDR3 protein: CASSLDRGDTQYF; CDR3 DNA: TGTGCCAGCAGCTTAGACAGGGGCGATACGCAGTATTTT
D gene: NA; V gene: TRBV7-9; J gene: TRBJ2-7; clone size: NA; CDR3 protein: CASSPRGREQYF; CDR3 DNA: TGTGCCAGCAGCCCCCGGGGGCGCGAGCAGTACTTC
D gene: NA; V gene: TRBV30; J gene: TRBJ1-5; clone size: NA; CDR3 protein: CAWSDGHYSNQPQHF; CDR3 DNA: TGTGCCTGGAGTGACGGACATTATAGCAATCAGCCCCAGCATTTT
D gene: NA; V gene: TRBV27; J gene: TRBJ2-1; clone size: NA; CDR3 protein: CASSFPGTDYNEQFF; CDR3 DNA: TGTGCCAGCAGTTTCCCTGGGACGGATTACAATGAGCAGTTCTTC
D gene: NA; V gene: TRBV11-2; J gene: TRBJ2-7; clone size: few; CDR3 protein: CASSLGGRVEQYF; CDR3 DNA: TGTGCCAGCAGCTTAGGGGGCAGAGTGGAGCAGTACTTC
D gene: NA; V gene: TRBV7-2; J gene: TRBJ2-7; clone size: NA; CDR3 protein: CASSPSMYEQYF; CDR3 DNA: TGTGCCAGCAGCCCCTCAATGTACGAGCAGTACTTC
D gene: NA; V gene: TRBV6-1; J gene: TRBJ1-3; clone size: NA; CDR3 protein: CASRVISGNTIYF; CDR3 DNA: TGTGCCAGCAGGGTAATCTCTGGAAACACCATATATTTT